The rows below give T cell receptor beta chains drawn from one sample of a study of blood T cell repertoires in COVID-19. Profiling relied on immunoSEQ multiplex PCR, and the TCRdb table lists in-frame clones only, not all of them. The sample includes roughly 250,000 clones, around 83% of them seen just once. The sequencing input was peripheral blood. The receptors were sampled from an older woman with active or convalescent COVID-19. The CDR3 runs from the conserved cysteine through the conserved F or W. The order of the fields is clone size, V gene, J gene, D gene, CDR3 protein, CDR3 DNA. D genes are given only for firm matches. Size values are once, few and many counts, or a class for expanded clones, and some rows have none.

>.|TRBV18|TRBJ2-3|TRBD2
CASSPPSSGGSDTQYF
TGTGCCAGCTCACCACCGAGTAGCGGGGGGTCGGATACGCAGTATTTT
>.|TRBV19|TRBJ1-4|.
CASSIDPPGEQEKLFF
TGTGCCAGTAGTATTGACCCACCGGGGGAGCAGGAAAAACTGTTTTTT
>.|TRBV6-1|TRBJ2-3|.
CASSGWQALGTDTQYF
TGTGCCAGCAGTGGGTGGCAGGCCTTGGGCACAGATACGCAGTATTTT
>.|TRBV2|TRBJ1-4|.
CASSVLRTGKGEKLFF
TGTGCCAGCAGTGTCCTCAGGACGGGAAAAGGGGAAAAACTGTTTTTT
>.|TRBV30|TRBJ2-5|.
CAWSVFIGPQETQYF
TGTGCCTGGAGTGTTTTCATTGGGCCCCAAGAGACCCAGTACTTC
>.|TRBV27|TRBJ1-1|TRBD1
CASSLGGQGYTEAFF
TGTGCCAGCAGTTTAGGGGGACAGGGGTACACTGAAGCTTTCTTT
>.|TRBV4-1|TRBJ1-2|.
CASSQGLNYGYTF
TGCGCCAGCAGCCAAGGGCTTAACTATGGCTACACCTTC
>.|TRBV12-5|TRBJ2-2|TRBD2
CASAQGGFTGELFF
TGTGCTAGTGCCCAGGGAGGGTTCACCGGGGAGCTGTTTTTT
>few|TRBV30|TRBJ1-1|.
CAWTRTDANTEAFF
TGTGCCTGGACACGGACAGATGCGAACACTGAAGCTTTCTTT
>.|TRBV4-1|TRBJ1-2|TRBD1
CASSQEPTTGSFYGYTF
TGCGCCAGCAGCCAAGAGCCCACGACAGGGAGCTTCTATGGCTACACCTTC
>.|TRBV6-1|TRBJ1-2|TRBD1
CASSEAGQGRDGYTF
TGTGCCAGCAGTGAAGCGGGACAGGGGAGGGATGGCTACACCTTC
>.|TRBV7-3|TRBJ2-2|.
CASSGQSTGELFF
TGTGCCAGCAGTGGACAGAGTACCGGGGAGCTGTTTTTT
>once|TRBV5-1|TRBJ2-6|.
CASSLERSGANVLTF
TGCGCCAGCAGCTTGGAGAGGAGTGGGGCCAACGTCCTGACTTTC
>.|TRBV30|TRBJ2-5|.
CACPGAGQETQYF
TGTGCCTGTCCTGGGGCTGGACAAGAGACCCAGTACTTC
>.|TRBV2|TRBJ1-5|.
CASSGGGRNQPQHF
TGTGCCAGCAGTGGTGGTGGGCGCAATCAGCCCCAGCATTTT
>few|TRBV29-1|TRBJ1-1|.
CSATMNTEAFF
TGCAGCGCCACAATGAACACTGAAGCTTTCTTT
>.|TRBV10-1|TRBJ1-1|TRBD1
CASSESIGQGHTEAFF
TGCGCCAGCAGTGAGTCAATCGGACAGGGGCACACTGAAGCTTTCTTT
>.|TRBV11-2|TRBJ2-2|.
CASRRQDRGELFF
TGTGCCAGCAGGCGACAGGATCGGGGGGAGCTGTTTTTT
>.|TRBV2|TRBJ1-2|TRBD1
CASSGSGTGDFNYGYTF
TGTGCCAGCAGTGGTTCCGGGACAGGGGACTTCAACTATGGCTACACCTTC
>.|TRBV5-1|TRBJ1-5|TRBD1
CASSYPNRGQGPQHF
TGCGCCAGCAGCTACCCAAACAGGGGGCAAGGGCCCCAGCATTTT
>.|TRBV4-3|TRBJ2-2|TRBD1
CASSQGQGARTGELFF
TGCGCCAGCAGCCAAGGACAGGGGGCGCGGACCGGGGAGCTGTTTTTT
>.|TRBV6-2/TRBV6-3|TRBJ2-7|.
CASSYPFWDTPYEQYF
TGTGCCAGCAGTTACCCCTTCTGGGACACCCCCTACGAGCAGTACTTC
>.|TRBV7-9|TRBJ2-5|TRBD1
CASSRDRVYGGETQYF
TGTGCCAGCAGCCGCGACAGGGTTTATGGCGGGGAGACCCAGTACTTC
>.|TRBV18|TRBJ2-3|TRBD2
CASSPERGGTDTQYF
TGTGCCAGCTCACCAGAGCGGGGGGGCACAGATACGCAGTATTTT
>.|TRBV27|TRBJ1-4|.
CASRADFGSRTNEKLFF
TGTGCCAGCAGAGCTGATTTTGGATCGAGGACTAATGAAAAACTGTTTTTT
>.|TRBV16|TRBJ1-5|.
CASSRNSHSNQPQHF
TGTGCCAGCAGCCGTAACTCCCATTCGAATCAGCCCCAGCATTTT
>.|TRBV6-5|TRBJ1-1|TRBD1
CASSYSGTGEEAFF
TGTGCCAGCAGTTACTCCGGGACAGGGGAGGAAGCTTTCTTT
>.|TRBV7-9|TRBJ2-5|TRBD1
CASSFGDREQETQYF
TGTGCCAGCAGCTTTGGGGACAGGGAGCAAGAGACCCAGTACTTC
>.|TRBV2|TRBJ1-2|.
CASGQFNYGYTF
TGTGCCAGCGGACAGTTTAACTATGGCTACACCTTC
>.|TRBV13|TRBJ2-5|TRBD1
CASSRTGGDETQYF
TGTGCCAGCAGTCGGACAGGGGGAGACGAGACCCAGTACTTC
>.|TRBV20-1|TRBJ2-3|.
CSAGSRDTQYF
TGCAGTGCCGGATCTAGAGATACGCAGTATTTT
>.|TRBV10-3|TRBJ2-7|.
CAISESPGAYEQYF
TGTGCCATCAGTGAGTCACCGGGGGCCTACGAGCAGTACTTC
>.|TRBV4-1|TRBJ1-1|TRBD1
CASSARLRQGARGLMNTEAFF
TGCGCCAGCAGCGCACGCCTGCGCCAGGGGGCGCGTGGTTTGATGAACACTGAAGCTTTCTTT
>.|TRBV27|TRBJ1-2|TRBD1
CASTQGQGAVGGYTF
TGTGCCAGCACCCAGGGACAGGGGGCTGTAGGTGGCTACACCTTC
>.|TRBV30|TRBJ2-6|.
CAWNTNSGANVLTF
TGTGCCTGGAACACGAACTCTGGGGCCAACGTCCTGACTTTC
>.|TRBV7-9|TRBJ2-2|.
CASSLIWGAGELFF
TGTGCCAGCAGCTTAATTTGGGGGGCCGGGGAGCTGTTTTTT
>.|TRBV18|TRBJ2-3|TRBD2
CASSPPAASGEQYF
TGTGCCAGCTCACCACCGGCGGCTAGCGGGGAGCAGTATTTT
>.|TRBV6-2/TRBV6-3|TRBJ1-3|TRBD1
CASSPNRGRSSGNTIYF
TGTGCCAGCAGCCCTAACAGGGGCCGCTCCTCTGGAAACACCATATATTTT
>.|TRBV19|TRBJ2-3|TRBD2
CASSISTSGGGGTQYF
TGTGCCAGTAGTATATCGACTAGCGGGGGAGGAGGTACGCAGTATTTT
>.|TRBV6-1|TRBJ1-2|TRBD1
CASSLPGQGLGGYTF
TGTGCCAGCAGCCTACCCGGACAGGGGTTAGGAGGCTACACCTTC
>.|TRBV6-5|TRBJ1-5|TRBD1
CASSRQGGSNQPQHF
TGTGCCAGCAGTAGACAGGGAGGAAGCAATCAGCCCCAGCATTTT
>.|TRBV7-9|TRBJ1-6|TRBD1
CASSPDRGSYSPLHF
TGTGCCAGCAGTCCGGACAGGGGTTCCTATTCACCCCTCCACTTT
>once|TRBV24-1|TRBJ1-2|.
CATSDGQFGGYGYTF
TGTGCCACCAGTGACGGACAGTTCGGGGGGTATGGCTACACCTTC
>.|TRBV4-3|TRBJ1-5|.
CASSQVLGGSFNQPQHF
TGCGCCAGCAGCCAAGTTCTAGGGGGTTCATTCAATCAGCCCCAGCATTTT
>once|TRBV9|TRBJ2-2|TRBD1
CASSLRTGGTGELFF
TGTGCCAGCAGCCTGCGGACAGGGGGCACCGGGGAGCTGTTTTTT
>.|TRBV18|TRBJ1-1|.
CASSPPQGFTEAFF
TGTGCCAGCTCACCCCCACAGGGTTTCACTGAAGCTTTCTTT
>.|TRBV2|TRBJ2-1|.
CASSFAHRVLGSYNEQFF
TGTGCCAGCAGTTTCGCCCACAGGGTTCTGGGCTCCTACAATGAGCAGTTCTTC
>.|TRBV12-3/TRBV12-4|TRBJ2-3|TRBD1
CASTTRGQGPQYF
TGTGCCAGCACCACGCGGGGACAGGGACCGCAGTATTTT
>.|TRBV7-8|TRBJ2-5|.
CASSLAHRETQYF
TGTGCCAGCAGCTTAGCACACCGAGAGACCCAGTACTTC
>.|TRBV28|TRBJ1-1|.
CASSLGRGAFF
TGTGCCAGCAGTTTGGGCCGGGGGGCTTTCTTT
>.|TRBV24-1|TRBJ2-3|.
CATRGTGTDTQYF
TGTGCCACCAGGGGCACGGGGACAGATACGCAGTATTTT
>.|TRBV4-1|TRBJ2-1|TRBD1
CASRTGGSYNEQFF
TGCGCCAGCCGGACAGGGGGCTCCTACAATGAGCAGTTCTTC
>.|TRBV12-5|TRBJ2-3|.
CASGSPPLATDTQYF
TGTGCTAGTGGTTCCCCCCCTTTAGCCACAGATACGCAGTATTTT
>.|TRBV7-2|TRBJ1-6|TRBD1
CASSSTGGVRSPLHF
TGTGCCAGCAGCTCAACAGGGGGCGTACGTTCACCCCTCCACTTT
>.|TRBV5-8|TRBJ1-4|.
CASSLGQKSTNEKLFF
TGTGCCAGCAGCTTGGGGCAAAAGTCAACTAATGAAAAACTGTTTTTT